This TCR beta chain was observed in a study of blood T cell repertoires in COVID-19 (dated by TCRdb to about 2020). Looking at the study overall: Collaborator samples came from the United States, Italy and Spain and covered acute and convalescent phases of COVID-19. Nearly every sample came with metadata listing a de-identified subject ID, COVID-19 status, age in years and sex. The material from the prospective study consisted of cDNA or gDNA derived from T cells, B-cell-depleted T cells, or PBMCs. Samples came from the ongoing ImmuneRACE study (first 160 participants) plus 1,254 subjects from 6 global collaborators. A freely available public database, intended as a resource for researchers studying the immune response to SARS-CoV-2, is where the repertoires were released. Where available, HLA class I and class II types were obtained from metadata supplied by the sample provider rather than from assay-based typing. Deeply sampled blood TCRbeta repertoires from subjects exposed to, actively infected with, or recovered from COVID-19 were included in the dataset.

Trimming leaves V shorter by 2 bases and J shorter by 7 bases, with the junction holding 8 bases beyond the gene matches. CDR1 and CDR2 are drawn from the germline V gene: MNHNS, SASEGT. The CDR3 spans 15 residues, from the cysteine through the phenylalanine. The DNA shown is the 45-base CDR3, in frame from base 1. One collaborating source in Seattle enrolled patients during active infection and followed them longitudinally through the course of disease. Whole blood was collected in K2EDTA tubes by collaborating institutions according to the institutions' own protocols. Collaborator samples were shipped for TCRbeta analysis as frozen whole blood, isolated PBMCs, or DNA extracted from either sample type. Broader findings and caveats from the paper: Clinical and demographic metadata were provided uncurated, with the amount varying by source and participant.

As concerns this clone: The specificity of this receptor is unknown. No base qualities exist here, and no much larger clone lies one base off it.

TCRbeta CDR3 regions were amplified from genomic DNA using the immunoSEQ Assay, a bias-controlled multiplex PCR. The source study handled its data this way. The number of nucleated cells in each sample was estimated by amplification of reference gene primers within the assay. To quantify the absolute abundance of each unique TCRbeta CDR3 rearrangement, sequence reads were collapsed and filtered. For each sample, productive Simpson clonality was calculated as the square root of Simpson's diversity index across productive rearrangements. What TCRdb holds here is the immuneACCESS table cut down to in-frame rearrangements. Part of the clones is not present; checked against another copy, under half of the missing clones reflect an unresolved V gene, and the others are unexplained. V, J and clone size reflect that table, while D and trimming were determined from the DNA. A total of 55,000 to 65,000 clones appear in this sample, roughly 89% of them only once. 43% of the sample lies in the top ten.

Recombination joined TRBV6-1 with TRBJ2-1, and TRBD1 aligns with 7 junction nucleotides. The sample comprised peripheral blood. This sequence was found in a woman aged 55-70 years with COVID-19, enrolled during active disease. Read as DNA, the sequence is TGTGCCAGCAGTGAAATTAGGGGGCGCATTAATGAGCAGTTCTTC. This sequence encodes CASSEIRGRINEQFF.